This T cell receptor beta chain was profiled in a study of blood T cell repertoires in COVID-19. Turning to the study itself: Specimens from acute and convalescent COVID-19 originated in the United States, Italy and Spain. Sample material is recorded as cDNA or gDNA derived from T cells, B-cell-depleted T cells, or PBMCs.

Original methodology: From reference gene primer amplification, estimates of nucleated cell counts were derived. Sequenced by immunoSEQ multiplex PCR; TCRdb stores in-frame clones only, minus some. V and J calls and clone size are those listed in that table; D and trimming were worked out from the DNA. The profile shows under 300,000 clones, more than 80% of them singletons. Remarks on this clone: Without the conserved terminal phenylalanine or tryptophan, this CDR3 likely stems from a read error. It is unclear where the CDR3 begins or ends on the DNA, so no DNA is shown, and the CDR3 is as TCRdb lists it.

CDR1 and CDR2 from the germline V gene are DFQATT and SNEGSKA (reference sequence). The CDR3 is 11 residues long, ends included. The sequence was obtained from a woman in her twenties or thirties with active or convalescent COVID-19. Material for sequencing was peripheral blood. The chain uses TRBV20-1 and TRBJ1-2. The CDR3: CSARDREALSV.